The entry below gives a single T cell receptor beta chain sequence along with its context. The CDR3 covers 14 residues. V shed 5 bases and J 7 bases; nucleotides not matched to a gene: 1. Germline V lookup: CDR1 MDHEN, CDR2 SYDVKM. The sample belongs to a study of blood T cell repertoires in COVID-19. The overall study: The origin of the acute and convalescent COVID-19 samples was the United States, Italy and Spain. Nucleic acid was either cDNA or gDNA, and it came from T cells, B-cell-depleted T cells, or PBMCs.

Per the original methods: Estimation of nucleated cell counts relied on the amplification of reference gene primers. Here immunoSEQ multiplex PCR was the method, and the copy in TCRdb shows in-frame clones only, minus some. That table is the source of V, J and clone size, and D and trimming were worked out from the DNA. The data show fewer than 25,000 clones, approximately 90% seen once. This clonotype originated in a human donor in a cohort sampled during active COVID-19. The chain employs TRBV28 and TRBJ2-4; TRBD2 matches at 14 bases. Sequenced sample: peripheral blood. The CDR3 DNA follows: TGTGCCAGCAGTCGGACTAGCGGGAGGAACATTCAGTACTTC. This sequence encodes CASSRTSGRNIQYF.